Listed below are T cell receptor beta chains from one sample, sequenced in a study of T-cell reconstitution after alpha-beta-depleted transplantation in children. From the PCR reads, TCRdb called clonotypes with MiXCR, one entry per CDR3 protein. The sample holds about 540,000 distinct CDR3 sequences, about a sixth seen once. This material consisted of PBMCs from the stem cell graft donor, taken from the stem cell graft. These receptors were taken from a human donor who donated a stem cell graft to a child with acute lymphoblastic leukemia. The CDR3 runs from the conserved cysteine through the conserved F or W. D genes are given only for firm matches. Size is omitted from some rows. Given values are once, few, many or a class for expanded clones.

d_gene	v_gene	abundance	j_gene	CDR3nt	CDR3aa
TRBD1	TRBV3-1	few	TRBJ1-5	TGTGCCAGCAGCCAAGAATCCGGGACAGGGATGGTGAAGCGTAAGCATTTT	CASSQESGTGMVKRKHF
-	TRBV12-3/TRBV12-4	few	TRBJ2-7	TGTGCCAGCAGTGCCGGAACGGAGCAGTACTTC	CASSAGTEQYF
-	TRBV7-9	few	TRBJ2-2	TGTGCCAGCAGTCAGCCCCCCATGACGGTTTGGGAGCTGTTTTTT	CASSQPPMTVWELFF
-	TRBV5-6	few	TRBJ1-2	TGTGCCAGCAGCGCCCTATTCCAGGATTATGGCTACACCTTC	CASSALFQDYGYTF
TRBD2	TRBV12-3/TRBV12-4	few	TRBJ2-7	TGTGCCAGCAGTGGCCTTAGCGGGAGTGAGCAGTACTTC	CASSGLSGSEQYF
-	TRBV7-6	many	TRBJ2-4	TGTGCCAGCAGCCCCCCAGCCAAAAACATTCAGTACTTC	CASSPPAKNIQYF
-	TRBV19	-	TRBJ1-2	TGTGCCAGTAGTATCGGGATGATTCGGGGTGTCGAGGACTATGGCTACACCTTC	CASSIGMIRGVEDYGYTF
TRBD1	TRBV6-5	-	TRBJ1-1	TGTGCCAGCAGTCACTCCGGGACAGGGTTCTTGAGCACTGAAGCTTTCTTT	CASSHSGTGFLSTEAFF
-	TRBV19	-	TRBJ2-1	TGTGCCAGTAGTATGGCTACAGTCCCCTCCTACAATGAGCAGTTCTTC	CASSMATVPSYNEQFF
-	TRBV5-1	few	TRBJ2-3	TGCGCCAGCAGCTTGGCCATGGCTAGCACAGATACGCAGTATTTT	CASSLAMASTDTQYF
-	TRBV5-1	few	TRBJ1-4	TGCGCCAGCAGCTTGGAAGGAAACCCTCGCCAAGGGGGTGAAAAACTGTTTTTT	CASSLEGNPRQGGEKLFF
TRBD1	TRBV5-1	-	TRBJ1-2	TGCGCCAGCAGCTTGGGGGACAGGGGGATCGGCTATGGCTACACCTTC	CASSLGDRGIGYGYTF
-	TRBV20-1	-	TRBJ2-7	TGCAGTGCTGATCAGGGGTCCTACGAGCAGTACTTC	CSADQGSYEQYF
-	TRBV9	-	TRBJ2-6	TGTGCCAGCAGCGGGGAAGACATTTACTCTGGGGCCAACGTCCTGACTTTC	CASSGEDIYSGANVLTF
-	TRBV5-1	-	TRBJ2-1	TGCGCCAGCAGCTTAACCGCGAGCTCCTACAATGAGCAGTTCTTC	CASSLTASSYNEQFF
-	TRBV5-1	-	TRBJ2-7	TGCGCCAGCAGCCCTCCCGGCGGGACCTACGAGCAGTACTTC	CASSPPGGTYEQYF
-	TRBV4-2	-	TRBJ1-3	TGTGCCAGCAGCCAAGTTATGAAGGGCCACTCTGGAAACACCATATATTTT	CASSQVMKGHSGNTIYF
-	TRBV3-1	few	TRBJ2-7	TGTGCCAGCAGCCGGAGCGGGGGACAGAGCGAGCAGTACTTC	CASSRSGGQSEQYF
TRBD2	TRBV20-1	few	TRBJ2-1	TGCAGTGCCCCGGGACTAGCGGGAGTTAGAGCCTACAATGAGCAGTTCTTC	CSAPGLAGVRAYNEQFF
-	TRBV12-3/TRBV12-4	few	TRBJ2-1	TGTGCCAGCAGGGGTGGGGGGCGGCTACTCTACAATGAGCAGTTCTTC	CASRGGGRLLYNEQFF
-	TRBV3-1	few	TRBJ1-1	TGTGCCAGCAGCCAAGAAGAAGGGTGGGGTACTGAAGCTTTCTTT	CASSQEEGWGTEAFF
-	TRBV19	few	TRBJ2-3	TGTGCCAGTACCCTCAGCCAGTTCCCAGATACGCAGTATTTT	CASTLSQFPDTQYF
TRBD1	TRBV20-1	-	TRBJ2-1	TGCAGTCCGAAAATAGGGACAGTCAATGAGCAGTTCTTC	CSPKIGTVNEQFF
-	TRBV12-3/TRBV12-4	few	TRBJ2-5	TGTGCCAGCAGTTTTGGGACTGGGAAGGAGACCCAGTACTTC	CASSFGTGKETQYF
-	TRBV5-1	-	TRBJ2-7	TGCGCCAGCAGCCTTGACAACGAGCAGTACTTC	CASSLDNEQYF
-	TRBV3-1	-	TRBJ2-5	TGTGCCAGCAGTCTGAGGGGTTCGGAGACCCAGTACTTC	CASSLRGSETQYF
-	TRBV6-1	-	TRBJ1-1	TGTGCCAGCATAAGGTGGGGCGCAGTCTCTGAAGCTTTCTTT	CASIRWGAVSEAFF
TRBD2	TRBV6-5	few	TRBJ2-1	TGTGCCAGCAGTTGGATGACTAGCGGGATCTACAATGAGCAGTTCTTC	CASSWMTSGIYNEQFF
-	TRBV15	few	TRBJ2-7	TGTGCCACCCCTAATGACCCTGGGGGGACCCCCTACGAGCAGTACTTC	CATPNDPGGTPYEQYF
-	TRBV12-3/TRBV12-4	-	TRBJ1-1	TGTGCCAGCAGTAGGGACCGCCATGAAGCTTTCTTT	CASSRDRHEAFF
-	TRBV9	-	TRBJ2-7	TGTGCCAGCAGCGTTAAGGACTACGAGCAGTACTTC	CASSVKDYEQYF
-	TRBV3-1	-	TRBJ2-3	TGTGCCAGCAGCCAGGACGGGGGCAGTACGCAGTATTTT	CASSQDGGSTQYF
-	TRBV19	-	TRBJ1-1	TGTGCCAGTAGTACGAACCTTTTTACTGAAGCTTTCTTT	CASSTNLFTEAFF
TRBD2	TRBV7-9	-	TRBJ2-7	TGTGCCAGCAGGGAAATCCTAGCGGACCTCTCCTACGAGCAGTACTTC	CASREILADLSYEQYF
TRBD2	TRBV15	few	TRBJ2-1	TGTGCCACCAGCAGGGGCCGGGCGGGGGACTACAATGAGCAGTTCTTC	CATSRGRAGDYNEQFF
TRBD1	TRBV2	few	TRBJ1-1	TGTGCCAGCGTCCGGGACAGGGGCTTAAACACTGAAGCTTTCTTT	CASVRDRGLNTEAFF
TRBD1	TRBV19	-	TRBJ1-1	TGTGCCAGTACCATCGGACAGGGGGCGACTGAAGCTTTCTTT	CASTIGQGATEAFF
TRBD1	TRBV5-6	-	TRBJ2-3	TGTGCCAGCAGCTTAGGCTCCGGGACAGGCCGGAAGAGGTCAGATACGCAGTATTTT	CASSLGSGTGRKRSDTQYF
-	TRBV9	-	TRBJ2-7	TGTGCCAGCAGCGGACGGGACGGCCCTTACGAGCAGTACTTC	CASSGRDGPYEQYF
-	TRBV6-5	few	TRBJ1-2	TGTGCCAGCAGTTATTCTCTTCGGGCCGCGATCTATGGCTACACCTTC	CASSYSLRAAIYGYTF
-	TRBV13	-	TRBJ1-1	TGTGCCAGCAGCTTAGACGTGGCCCCCGAAGCTTTCTTT	CASSLDVAPEAFF
TRBD2	TRBV6-2/TRBV6-3	-	TRBJ2-5	TGTGCCAGCAGTAAGCCCCGAGAGAGCGGGACGCAAGAGACCCAGTACTTC	CASSKPRESGTQETQYF
-	TRBV5-1	many	TRBJ2-1	TGCGCCAGCAGCTTTCAGTCGGGAAATGAGCAGTTCTTC	CASSFQSGNEQFF
TRBD2	TRBV27	-	TRBJ2-7	TGTGCCAGCAGTTTCGGGACTAGCGTCTACGAGCAGTACTTC	CASSFGTSVYEQYF
-	TRBV11-2	few	TRBJ2-7	TGTGCCAGCAGTCCGGTCGGCGGCACCTCCTACGAGCAGTACTTC	CASSPVGGTSYEQYF
-	TRBV20-1	few	TRBJ1-1	TGCAGTGCACGGGGCCATTACACTGAAGCTTTCTTT	CSARGHYTEAFF
-	TRBV27	-	TRBJ1-3	TGTGCCAGCAGTCCTGGGGTCAGGGTTGAAGGAAACACCATATATTTT	CASSPGVRVEGNTIYF
-	TRBV7-9	few	TRBJ2-3	TGTGCCAGCAGCCCATTTAGAGGCATAGCGCAGACAGATACGCAGTATTTT	CASSPFRGIAQTDTQYF
-	TRBV3-1	few	TRBJ2-1	TGTGCCAGCAGCCAAGTTTTTAGCGGAAGCTCCTACAATGAGCAGTTCTTC	CASSQVFSGSSYNEQFF
TRBD2	TRBV29-1	-	TRBJ2-4	TGCAGCGTTGAAGGGGGGGGTAGCGGCAAAAGACAAAACATTCAGTACTTC	CSVEGGGSGKRQNIQYF
-	TRBV7-3	many	TRBJ2-1	TGTGCCAGCAGCTTATCAGGGTCCAATGAGCAGTTCTTC	CASSLSGSNEQFF
-	TRBV29-1	-	TRBJ2-5	TGCAGCACCTTACAGGAGGAAGAGACCCAGTACTTC	CSTLQEEETQYF
-	TRBV12-3/TRBV12-4	-	TRBJ2-7	TGTGCCAGCAGTTTGAATAGTTTGGGCTACGAGCAGTACTTC	CASSLNSLGYEQYF
TRBD2	TRBV27	few	TRBJ2-1	TGTGCCAGCAGTATAGCGGGTGACAGATACAATGAGCAGTTCTTC	CASSIAGDRYNEQFF
-	TRBV30	-	TRBJ2-1	TGTGCCTGGAGTGTAGTGGACTCTCATGAGCAGTTCTTC	CAWSVVDSHEQFF
-	TRBV4-1	few	TRBJ1-2	TGCGCCAGCAGCCTTGACCAGGGGCACGGCTACACCTTC	CASSLDQGHGYTF
TRBD2	TRBV5-1	-	TRBJ2-1	TGCGCCAGCAGCTTGCATACTAGCGGGAGGGCCCAACAATATGAGCAGTTCTTC	CASSLHTSGRAQQYEQFF